The clone carrying this TCR beta chain was seen more than once but under ten times. The antigen is not known. This sample stems from a study of T cells after yellow fever vaccination. Points from the study as a whole: The secondary response showed a weaker magnitude and a faster peak, day 5 versus 15. In post-booster samples, most primary-vaccination clones reappeared (approximately 95% CD4, roughly 89% CD8).

Germline V gene sequence: CDR1 SGHTA, CDR2 FQGNSA. With V trimmed by 5 bases and J by 4 bases, 11 bases remained unmatched. The CDR3 spans 16 residues. TCRdb re-called the 5' RACE reads through MiXCR, storing one row per CDR3 protein. The table shows fewer than 350,000 distinct CDR3 sequences, with approximately 4% occurring only once. The sample in question was PBMCs, obtained 15 days after the yellow fever booster vaccination. The V gene is TRBV7-2, the J gene TRBJ1-3, with 7 bases matching TRBD1. The TCR originated in a man aged 18-30 years who received the YFV17D yellow fever vaccine. CDR3 loop: CASSQTGNNYGNTIYF. The DNA for the CDR3 is TGTGCCAGCAGCCAGACAGGGAACAATTACGGAAACACCATATATTTT.